The present TCR beta chain was sequenced within a study of CD8 T cells in ankylosing spondylitis. Only a few counts were recorded for this clonotype. Its cognate antigen is unknown. A quantitative 5'-RACE method, one with molecular barcodes, was used to make TCR beta libraries. One entry per CDR3 protein, called by TCRdb with MiXCR from the 5' RACE reads. The repertoire consists of some 840,000 distinct CDR3 sequences, with about 11% occurring once and the leading ten covering just over 0.5%. Regarding the study as a whole: Disease-associated clonotypes exhibited CD8+ identity and were relatively infrequent in peripheral blood. Ankylosing spondylitis blood appeared to be characterized by a TCR beta motif of eight highly homologous variants. It was reported that disease-linked clones were significantly enriched in matched ankylosing spondylitis synovial fluid. Reactive arthritis synovial fluid and blood were previously reported to contain some motif variants.

The germline V and J ends were trimmed by 2 bases and 0 bases, with 17 bases remaining between them. The CDR3 totals 16 residues. In germline, CDR1 is GTSNPN, CDR2 SVGIG (reference sequence). V gene TRBV30 combines with J gene TRBJ2-7; D is unclear. This TCR was sampled from a male donor with ankylosing spondylitis. The sample comprised blood, either unsorted or a sorted T cell fraction (not recorded which). Written as DNA, the CDR3 is TGTGCCTGGAGTAAGATGGGTCTGGCCCTCTCCTACGAGCAGTACTTC. Its translation is CAWSKMGLALSYEQYF.